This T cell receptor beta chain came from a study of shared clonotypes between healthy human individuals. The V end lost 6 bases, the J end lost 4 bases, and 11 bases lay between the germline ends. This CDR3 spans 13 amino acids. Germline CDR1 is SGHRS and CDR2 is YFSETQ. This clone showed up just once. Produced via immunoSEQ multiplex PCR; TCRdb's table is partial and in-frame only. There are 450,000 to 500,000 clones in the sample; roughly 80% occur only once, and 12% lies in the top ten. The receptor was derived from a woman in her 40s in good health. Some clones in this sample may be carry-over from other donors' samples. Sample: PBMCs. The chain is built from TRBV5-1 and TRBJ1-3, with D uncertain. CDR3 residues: CASNPGSGNTIYF. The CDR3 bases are TGCGCCAGCAACCCTGGCTCCGGAAACACCATATATTTT.